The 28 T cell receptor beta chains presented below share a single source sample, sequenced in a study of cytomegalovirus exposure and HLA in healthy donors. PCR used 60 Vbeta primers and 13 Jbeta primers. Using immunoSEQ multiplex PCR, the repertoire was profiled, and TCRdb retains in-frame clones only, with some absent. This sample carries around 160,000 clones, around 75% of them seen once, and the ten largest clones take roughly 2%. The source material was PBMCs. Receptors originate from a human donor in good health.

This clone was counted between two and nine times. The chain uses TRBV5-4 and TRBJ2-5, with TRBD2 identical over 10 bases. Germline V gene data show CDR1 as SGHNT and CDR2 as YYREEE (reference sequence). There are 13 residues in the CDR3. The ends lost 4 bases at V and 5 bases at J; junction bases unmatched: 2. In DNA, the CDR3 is TGTGCCAGCAGCCCGGGACTAGCGGAGACCCAGTACTTC. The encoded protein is CASSPGLAETQYF.

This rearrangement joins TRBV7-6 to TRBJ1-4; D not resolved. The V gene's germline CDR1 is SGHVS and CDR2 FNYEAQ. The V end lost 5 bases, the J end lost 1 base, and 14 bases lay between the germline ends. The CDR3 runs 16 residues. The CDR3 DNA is TGTGCCAGCAGCCCTTCAACATTGGTAACTAATGAAAAACTGTTTTTT. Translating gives CASSPSTLVTNEKLFF.

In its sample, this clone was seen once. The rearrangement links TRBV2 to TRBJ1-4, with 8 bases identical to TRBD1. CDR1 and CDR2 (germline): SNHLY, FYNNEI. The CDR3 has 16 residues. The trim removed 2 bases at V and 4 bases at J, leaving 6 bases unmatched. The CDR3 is CASSEKRGQVNEKLFF. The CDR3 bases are TGTGCCAGCAGTGAAAAACGGGGACAGGTTAATGAAAAACTGTTTTTT.

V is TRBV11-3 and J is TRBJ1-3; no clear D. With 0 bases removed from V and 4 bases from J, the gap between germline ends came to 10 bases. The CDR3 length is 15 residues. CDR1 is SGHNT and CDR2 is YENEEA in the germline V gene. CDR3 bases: TGTGCCAGCAGCTTAGATCCGGGGTCAGGAAACACCATATATTTT. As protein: CASSLDPGSGNTIYF.

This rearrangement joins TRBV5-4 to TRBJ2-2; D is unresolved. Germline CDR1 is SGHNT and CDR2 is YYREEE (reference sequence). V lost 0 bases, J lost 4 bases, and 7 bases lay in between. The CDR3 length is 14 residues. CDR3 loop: CASSLGQSTGELFF. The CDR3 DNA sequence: TGTGCCAGCAGCTTGGGGCAGTCCACCGGGGAGCTGTTTTTT. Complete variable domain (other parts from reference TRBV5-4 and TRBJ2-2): ETGVTQSPTHLIKTRGQQVTLRCSSQSGHNTVSWYQQALGQGPQFIFQYYREEENGRGNFPPRFSGLQFPNYSSELNVNALELDDSALYLCASSLGQSTGELFFGEGSRLTVL.

The CDR3 sequence is CASSRTGAWEKLFF. CDR3 coding DNA: TGTGCCAGCAGCCGGACAGGGGCTTGGGAAAAACTGTTTTTT. V usage is TRBV11-3 and J usage is TRBJ1-4, with 9 bases matching TRBD1. J lost 8 bases, V lost 5 bases, and 6 bases had no gene match. CDR3 size: 14 residues. The germline V gene has CDR1 SGHNT and CDR2 YENEEA.

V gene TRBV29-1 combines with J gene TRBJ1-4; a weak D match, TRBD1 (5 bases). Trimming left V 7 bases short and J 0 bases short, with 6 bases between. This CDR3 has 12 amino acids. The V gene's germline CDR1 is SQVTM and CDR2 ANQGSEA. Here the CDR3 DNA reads TGCAGCGCCAGGGCAACTAATGAAAAACTGTTTTTT. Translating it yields CSARATNEKLFF.

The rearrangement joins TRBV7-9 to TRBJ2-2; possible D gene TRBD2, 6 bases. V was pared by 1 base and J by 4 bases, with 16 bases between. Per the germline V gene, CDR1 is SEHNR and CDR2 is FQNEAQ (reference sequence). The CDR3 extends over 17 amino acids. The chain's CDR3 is CASSLEATSTGTGELFF. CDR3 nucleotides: TGTGCCAGCAGCTTAGAGGCTACTAGCACGGGCACCGGGGAGCTGTTTTTT. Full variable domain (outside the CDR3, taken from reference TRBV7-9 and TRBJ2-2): DTGVSQNPRHKITKRGQNVTFRCDPISEHNRLYWYRQTLGQGPEFLTYFQNEAQLEKSRLLSDRFSAERPKGSFSTLEIQRTEQGDSAMYLCASSLEATSTGTGELFFGEGSRLTVL.

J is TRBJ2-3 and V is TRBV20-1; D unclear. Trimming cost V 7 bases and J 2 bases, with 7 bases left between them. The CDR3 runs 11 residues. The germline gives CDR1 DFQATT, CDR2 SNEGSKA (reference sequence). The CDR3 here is CSVHSTDTQYF. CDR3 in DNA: TGCAGTGTACATTCCACAGATACGCAGTATTTT.

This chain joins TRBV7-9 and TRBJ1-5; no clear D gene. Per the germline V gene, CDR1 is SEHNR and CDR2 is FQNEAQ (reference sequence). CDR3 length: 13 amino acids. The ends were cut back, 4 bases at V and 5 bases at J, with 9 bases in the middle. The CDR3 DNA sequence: TGTGCCAGCAGCTCCGGGATCTATCAGCCCCAGCATTTT. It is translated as CASSSGIYQPQHF.

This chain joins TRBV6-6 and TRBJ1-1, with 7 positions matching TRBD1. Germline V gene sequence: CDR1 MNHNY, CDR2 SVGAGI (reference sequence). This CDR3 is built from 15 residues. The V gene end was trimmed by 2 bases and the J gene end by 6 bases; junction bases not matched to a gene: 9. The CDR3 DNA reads TGTGCCAGCAGTTACGGCAGGGGGTTGGTGGCTGAAGCTTTCTTT. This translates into CASSYGRGLVAEAFF.

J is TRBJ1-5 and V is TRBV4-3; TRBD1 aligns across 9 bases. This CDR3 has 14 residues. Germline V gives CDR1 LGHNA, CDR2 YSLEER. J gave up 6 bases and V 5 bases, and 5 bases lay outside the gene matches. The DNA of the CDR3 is TGCGCCAGCAGCGAACAGGGGGCCGGTCAGCCCCAGCATTTT. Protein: CASSEQGAGQPQHF.

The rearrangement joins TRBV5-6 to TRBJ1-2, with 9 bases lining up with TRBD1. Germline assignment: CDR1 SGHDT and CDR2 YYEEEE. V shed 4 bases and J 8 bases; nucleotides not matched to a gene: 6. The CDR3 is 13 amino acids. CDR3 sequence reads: CASSTLDRGGYTF. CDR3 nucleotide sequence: TGTGCCAGCAGCACCTTGGACAGGGGCGGCTACACCTTC.

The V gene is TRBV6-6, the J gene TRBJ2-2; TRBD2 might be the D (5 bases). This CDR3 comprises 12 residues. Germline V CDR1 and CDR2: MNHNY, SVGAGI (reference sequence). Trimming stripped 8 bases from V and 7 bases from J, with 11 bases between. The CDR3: CASRAGVGELFF. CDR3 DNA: TGTGCCAGCCGGGCCGGGGTCGGGGAGCTGTTTTTT.

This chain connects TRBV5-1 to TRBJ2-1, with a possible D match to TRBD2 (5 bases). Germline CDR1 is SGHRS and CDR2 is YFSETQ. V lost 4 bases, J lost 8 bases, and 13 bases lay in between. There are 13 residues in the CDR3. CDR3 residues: CASSLRGRDEQFF. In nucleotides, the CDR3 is TGCGCCAGCAGCCTCCGGGGTCGGGATGAGCAGTTCTTC.

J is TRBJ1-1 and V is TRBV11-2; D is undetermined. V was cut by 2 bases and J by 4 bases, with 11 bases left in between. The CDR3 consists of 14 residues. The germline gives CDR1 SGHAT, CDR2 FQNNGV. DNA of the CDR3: TGTGCCAGCAGCTTAATTTCGGGGAGCACTGAAGCTTTCTTT. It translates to CASSLISGSTEAFF.

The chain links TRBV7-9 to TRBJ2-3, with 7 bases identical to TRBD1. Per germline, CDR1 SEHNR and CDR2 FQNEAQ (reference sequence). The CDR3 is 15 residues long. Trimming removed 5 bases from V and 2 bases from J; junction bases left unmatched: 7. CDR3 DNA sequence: TGTGCCAGCAGCAATCGAGGGGGCCTCACAGATACGCAGTATTTT. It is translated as CASSNRGGLTDTQYF. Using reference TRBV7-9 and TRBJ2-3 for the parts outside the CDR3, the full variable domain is DTGVSQNPRHKITKRGQNVTFRCDPISEHNRLYWYRQTLGQGPEFLTYFQNEAQLEKSRLLSDRFSAERPKGSFSTLEIQRTEQGDSAMYLCASSNRGGLTDTQYFGPGTRLTVL.

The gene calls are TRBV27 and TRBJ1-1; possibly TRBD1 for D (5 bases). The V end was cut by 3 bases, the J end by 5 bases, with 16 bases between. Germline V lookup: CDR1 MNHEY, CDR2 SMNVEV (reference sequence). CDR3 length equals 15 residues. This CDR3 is CASSLGGTSGTEAFF. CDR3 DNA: TGTGCCAGCAGTTTGGGGGGGACCTCCGGGACTGAAGCTTTCTTT.

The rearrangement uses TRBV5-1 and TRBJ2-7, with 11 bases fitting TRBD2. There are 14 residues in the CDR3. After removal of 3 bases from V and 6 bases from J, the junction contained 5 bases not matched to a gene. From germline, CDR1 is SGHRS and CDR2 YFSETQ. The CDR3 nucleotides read TGCGCCAGCAGCTATAGCGGGGGGGCCCGCGAGCAGTACTTC. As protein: CASSYSGGAREQYF.

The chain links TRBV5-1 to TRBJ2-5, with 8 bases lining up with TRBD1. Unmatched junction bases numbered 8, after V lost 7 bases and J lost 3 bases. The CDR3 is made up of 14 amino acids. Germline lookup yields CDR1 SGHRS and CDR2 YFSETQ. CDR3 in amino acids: CASGQGLAEETQYF. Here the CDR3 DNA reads TGCGCCAGCGGACAGGGACTGGCGGAAGAGACCCAGTACTTC.

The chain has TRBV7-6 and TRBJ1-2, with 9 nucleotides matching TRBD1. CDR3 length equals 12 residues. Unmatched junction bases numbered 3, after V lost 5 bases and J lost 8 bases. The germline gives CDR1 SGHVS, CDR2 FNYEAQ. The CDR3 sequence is CASSPDRGGYTF. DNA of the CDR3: TGTGCCAGCAGCCCCGACAGGGGGGGCTACACCTTC.

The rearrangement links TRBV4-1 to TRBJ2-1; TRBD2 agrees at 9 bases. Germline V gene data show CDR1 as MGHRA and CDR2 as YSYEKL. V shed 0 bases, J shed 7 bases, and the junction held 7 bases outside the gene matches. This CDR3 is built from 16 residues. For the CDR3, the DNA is TGCGCCAGCAGCCAAGAAGAGACTAGCGGTAGGAATGAGCAGTTCTTC. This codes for CASSQEETSGRNEQFF.

The CDR3 DNA is TGTGCCAGCAGCTCTGTACCGACTAGCGGGGGGGCAGATACGCAGTATTTT. This encodes CASSSVPTSGGADTQYF. The V and J genes are TRBV5-4 and TRBJ2-3, with 14 nucleotides matching TRBD2. Trimming took 3 bases from V and 4 from J; bases not matched to a gene: 7. The germline V gene has CDR1 SGHNT and CDR2 YYREEE (reference sequence). There are 17 residues in the CDR3.

CDR3 sequence reads: CATSRDDGGWKPQHF. The CDR3 DNA reads as TGTGCCACCAGCAGAGATGACGGAGGGTGGAAGCCCCAGCATTTT. The chain uses TRBV15 and TRBJ1-5; the D is unclear. Germline V CDR1 and CDR2: LNHNV, YYDKDF (reference sequence). Trimming cost V 0 bases and J 8 bases, with 14 bases left between them. The CDR3 is 15 residues long.

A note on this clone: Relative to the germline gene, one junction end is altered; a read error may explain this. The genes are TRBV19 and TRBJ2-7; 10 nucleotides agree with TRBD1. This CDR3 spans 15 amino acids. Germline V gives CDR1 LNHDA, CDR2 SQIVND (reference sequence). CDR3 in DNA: TGTGTCAGTAGTATGGGACAGGGGCCTTCCTACGAGCAGTACTTC. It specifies CVSSMGQGPSYEQYF.

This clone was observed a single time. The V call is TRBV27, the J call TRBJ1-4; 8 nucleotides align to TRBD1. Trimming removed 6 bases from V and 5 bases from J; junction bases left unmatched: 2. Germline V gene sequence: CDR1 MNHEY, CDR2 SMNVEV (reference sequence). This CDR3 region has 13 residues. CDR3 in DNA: TGTGCCAGCAGACGACAGGGGAATGAAAAACTGTTTTTT. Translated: CASRRQGNEKLFF. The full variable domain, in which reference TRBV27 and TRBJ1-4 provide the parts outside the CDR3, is EAQVTQNPRYLITVTGKKLTVTCSQNMNHEYMSWYRQDPGLGLRQIYYSMNVEVTDKGDVPEGYKVSRKEKRNFPLILESPSPNQTSLYFCASRRQGNEKLFFGSGTQLSVL.

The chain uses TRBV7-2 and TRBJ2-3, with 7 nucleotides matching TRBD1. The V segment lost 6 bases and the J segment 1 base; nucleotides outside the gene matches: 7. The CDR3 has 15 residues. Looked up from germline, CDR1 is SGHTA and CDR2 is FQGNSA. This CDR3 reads CASSPRGHGTDTQYF. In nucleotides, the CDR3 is TGTGCCAGCAGTCCGAGGGGGCATGGCACAGATACGCAGTATTTT.

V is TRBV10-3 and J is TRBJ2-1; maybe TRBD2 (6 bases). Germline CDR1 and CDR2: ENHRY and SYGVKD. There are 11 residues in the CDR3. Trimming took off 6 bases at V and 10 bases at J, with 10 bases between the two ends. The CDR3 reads CAISTGGEQFF. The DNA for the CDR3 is TGTGCCATCAGCACCGGGGGAGAGCAGTTCTTC.